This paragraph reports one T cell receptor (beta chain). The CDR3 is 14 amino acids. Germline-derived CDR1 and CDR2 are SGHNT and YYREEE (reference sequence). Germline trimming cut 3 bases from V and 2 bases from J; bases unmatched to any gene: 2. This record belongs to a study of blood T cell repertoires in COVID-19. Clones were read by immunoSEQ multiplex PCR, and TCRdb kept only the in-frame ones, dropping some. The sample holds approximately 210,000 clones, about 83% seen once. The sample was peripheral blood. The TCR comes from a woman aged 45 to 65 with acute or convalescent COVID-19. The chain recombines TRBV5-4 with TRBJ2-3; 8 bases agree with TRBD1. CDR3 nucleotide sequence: TGTGCCAGCAGCTCGACAGGGGCCACAGATACGCAGTATTTT. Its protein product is CASSSTGATDTQYF.